This note documents a single TCR beta chain sequence. One end of the junction does not line up with germline, which may come from a read error. Sequencing was performed with immunoSEQ multiplex PCR; in TCRdb, only in-frame clones are kept and a portion is missing. Of over 3,500 clones in the sample, roughly 90% were seen once. These data originate in a study of chemoradiotherapy in HPV16-positive cancers. This CDR3 has 17 residues. The V gene's germline CDR1 is SEHNR and CDR2 FQNEAQ (reference sequence). This material was obtained from a patient who underwent chemoradiotherapy. The gene calls are TRBV7-9 and TRBJ2-5, with 7 positions matching TRBD2. The TCR was taken from a human donor with HPV-associated anogenital cancer. The CDR3, as DNA: TGTGCCAGCAGCTTAGATCGGTGGGAGGGTCCCCAAGGGACCCAGTACTTC. Its protein product is CASSLDRWEGPQGTQYF. Full variable domain (rest looked up from reference TRBV7-9 and TRBJ2-5): DTGVSQNPRHKITKRGQNVTFRCDPISEHNRLYWYRQTLGQGPEFLTYFQNEAQLEKSRLLSDRFSAERPKGSFSTLEIQRTEQGDSAMYLCASSLDRWEGPQGTQYFGPGTRLLVL.